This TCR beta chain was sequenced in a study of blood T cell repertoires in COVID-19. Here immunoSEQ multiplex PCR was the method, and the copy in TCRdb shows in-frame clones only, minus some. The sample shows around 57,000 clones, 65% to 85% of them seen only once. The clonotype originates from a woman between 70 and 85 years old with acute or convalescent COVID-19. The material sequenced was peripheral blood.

CDR3 sequence reads: CASSHSKGASPYEQYF. CDR3 DNA sequence: TGTGCCAGCAGTCACTCGAAGGGGGCCTCCCCCTACGAGCAGTACTTC. The J gene is TRBJ2-7, the V gene TRBV27; 7 bases map to TRBD1. Germline CDR1 reads MNHEY; CDR2 reads SMNVEV (reference sequence). V lost 5 bases to trimming and J lost 2 bases; unmatched junction nucleotides: 12. This CDR3 has 16 residues.